The clone carrying this T cell receptor (beta chain) was seen a few times. Germline CDR1 reads SNHLY; CDR2 reads FYNNEI. The junction had 15 bases not matched to a gene; V was cut back by 7 bases and J by 10 bases. The CDR3 is 14 amino acids. TCRdb's table, derived via immunoSEQ multiplex PCR, lists solely in-frame clones and lacks some. The profile shows some 200,000 clones, roughly 94% of them singletons. This sample is drawn from a study of control samples from healthy donors and cancer patients. Material: blood. The rearrangement links TRBV2 to TRBJ1-1; 7 bases map to TRBD1. This clonotype originated in a man in his forties or fifties in good health. DNA for the CDR3: TGTGCCAGCAATACAGACACAGGGGAGAAAGGAGCTTTCTTT. Translating it yields CASNTDTGEKGAFF.